These 5 T cell receptor beta chains were all obtained from the same sample, sequenced in a study of graft-versus-host responses after intestinal transplantation (TCRdb year 2021). The time point label on this specimen signifies: cells obtained before transplantation from donor or recipient. In the mixed lymphocyte reactions, some 200,000 CFSE-labeled pre-transplant responders were plated with some 200,000 irradiated violet-dye-labeled stimulators and cultured for 5 to 6 days. The receptor library was made with the immunoSEQ multiplex PCR assay. The source is immuneACCESS, and TCRdb retained only in-frame sequences with V and J called. Part of the clones is not carried over; for the studies checked, unresolved V genes explain less than half of this, and the remainder is unexplained. This sample lists 13,000 to 15,000 clones; 30% to 40% were detected once. Together, the top ten hold about 2.3% of the sample.

The material sequenced was alloreactive CD8+ T cells from a mixed lymphocyte reaction culture, taken before intestinal transplant. The cell subset or site label corresponds to: CFSE-low proliferating T cells sorted from approximately 6-day pre-transplant mixed lymphocyte reaction (GvH or HvG direction). These receptors were collected from a human patient who received an intestinal transplant.

The table lists this clone with a few counts. This sequence joins TRBV7-9 and TRBJ1-4; the D gene is possibly TRBD1 (5 bases). Per the germline V gene, CDR1 is SEHNR and CDR2 is FQNEAQ (reference sequence). This CDR3 is built from 13 residues. The V gene lost 5 bases and the J gene lost 8 bases, with 12 bases spanning the gap. CDR3 coding DNA: TGTGCCAGCAGCACGAACGGGGGGGAAAAACTGTTTTTT. This sequence encodes CASSTNGGEKLFF.

The genes are TRBV25-1 and TRBJ2-7; unclear D gene. The CDR3 has 12 residues. Germline CDR1 and CDR2: MGHDK and SYGVNS. The germline V and J ends were trimmed by 3 bases and 2 bases, with 5 bases remaining between them. This CDR3 reads CASSDGAYEQYF. CDR3 in DNA: TGTGCCAGCAGTGATGGGGCCTACGAGCAGTACTTC.

There are a few counts of this clone. The chain has TRBV7-3 and TRBJ1-1; TRBD1 might be the D (6 bases). CDR1 is SGHTA and CDR2 is FQGTGA in the germline V gene. The CDR3 runs to 15 residues. The germline V and J ends were trimmed by 0 bases and 5 bases, with 13 bases remaining between them. The CDR3 sequence: CASSLTGGGWTEAFF. CDR3 sequence (DNA): TGTGCCAGCAGCTTAACGGGGGGGGGCTGGACTGAAGCTTTCTTT. The full variable domain, with the rest looked up from reference TRBV7-3 and TRBJ1-1, is GAGVSQTPSNKVTEKGKYVELRCDPISGHTALYWYRQSLGQGPEFLIYFQGTGAADDSGLPNDRFFAVRPEGSVSTLKIQRTERGDSAVYLCASSLTGGGWTEAFFGQGTRLTVV.

This clone was detected only a few times. The V call is TRBV15, the J call TRBJ1-1; 10 bases fit TRBD1. CDR1 and CDR2 from the germline V gene are LNHNV and YYDKDF (reference sequence). V was clipped by 5 bases and J by 4 bases; unmatched bases: 7. There are 15 residues in the CDR3. For the CDR3, the DNA is TGTGCCACCAGCGGGGAGGGGACAGGGGTCACTGAAGCTTTCTTT. Translated, it gives CATSGEGTGVTEAFF. Supplemented by reference TRBV15 and TRBJ1-1, the full variable domain reads DAMVIQNPRYQVTQFGKPVTLSCSQTLNHNVMYWYQQKSSQAPKLLFHYYDKDFNNEADTPDNFQSRRPNTSFCFLDIRSPGLGDTAMYLCATSGEGTGVTEAFFGQGTRLTVV.

The V call is TRBV7-9, the J call TRBJ2-7; D gene ambiguous. Germline V gene sequence: CDR1 SEHNR, CDR2 FQNEAQ (reference sequence). The CDR3 length is 13 residues. V was shortened by 5 bases and J by 2 bases, with 10 bases between the two germline ends. In nucleotides, the CDR3 is TGTGCCAGCAGCGAATACAAAACCTACGAGCAGTACTTC. As protein: CASSEYKTYEQYF.